These T cell receptor beta chains were read from a single sample in a study of OX40 agonist ivuxolimab in advanced cancers. Clones were sequenced by immunoSEQ multiplex PCR, and TCRdb holds only the in-frame ones, with some missing. The data contain approximately 70,000 clones, roughly 80% of them singletons. This material consisted of CD4+ or CD8+ T cells sorted from blood, taken in a trial of the OX40 agonist ivuxolimab. The receptors here all came from an adult with an advanced solid tumor such as melanoma, head and neck, liver or kidney cancer. Both conserved end residues are part of each CDR3. The D gene is left open where the match is weak. Where a row states a size, it is once, few, many or the class of an expanded clone; other rows omit it.

v_gene	j_gene	abundance	d_gene	CDR3nt	CDR3aa
TRBV7-9	TRBJ2-3	NA	NA	TGTGCCAGCAGCTTCTCTAGCACAGATACGCAGTATTTT	CASSFSSTDTQYF
TRBV7-2	TRBJ2-4	NA	NA	TGTGCCAGCAGGACGGACCGGGGAACCAAAAACATTCAGTACTTC	CASRTDRGTKNIQYF
TRBV6-5	TRBJ2-2	NA	TRBD1	TGTGCCAGCCTCCGGGACAGGGGCACCGGGGAGCTGTTTTTT	CASLRDRGTGELFF
TRBV6-6	TRBJ2-7	NA	NA	TGTGCCAGCAGCAACGGCCGAGGGGACGAGCAGTACTTC	CASSNGRGDEQYF
TRBV30	TRBJ1-1	NA	NA	TGTGCCTGGAGTGGTCACACTGAAGCTTTCTTT	CAWSGHTEAFF
TRBV4-2	TRBJ2-1	once	TRBD2	TGTGCCAGCAGCCAAGAACGGTCCGGAATTCCGGGACTAGCGGGGGGGGACAATGAGCAGTTCTTC	CASSQERSGIPGLAGGDNEQFF
TRBV19	TRBJ1-2	NA	TRBD1	TGTGCCAGTAGTCCACGACAGGGGAGGAACTATGGCTACACCTTC	CASSPRQGRNYGYTF
TRBV11-2	TRBJ2-7	NA	TRBD1	TGTGCCAGCAGCTTAGAACAGGGGATCTACGAGCAGTACTTC	CASSLEQGIYEQYF
TRBV14	TRBJ1-5	NA	NA	TGTGCCAGCAGCCGCTCTAATAGCAATCAGCCCCAGCATTTT	CASSRSNSNQPQHF
TRBV28	TRBJ1-5	once	NA	TGTGCCAGCAGTCAATCTTGGGGTGGGAATCAGCCCCAGCATTTT	CASSQSWGGNQPQHF
TRBV5-4	TRBJ2-5	NA	NA	TGTGCCAGCAGTTCCGTGGCGGGACAGCAAGAGACCCAGTACTTC	CASSSVAGQQETQYF
TRBV19	TRBJ1-4	few	TRBD1	TGTGCCAGTAGTCTACTAGGGACAGGGGGGGAAAAACTGTTTTTT	CASSLLGTGGEKLFF
TRBV2	TRBJ2-5	NA	TRBD2	TGTGCCAGCAGCCACCGACTAGCAGGGGAGACCCAGTACTTC	CASSHRLAGETQYF
TRBV10-2	TRBJ1-4	NA	NA	TGCGCCAGCAGGCGGACAGTTACTAATGAAAAACTGTTTTTT	CASRRTVTNEKLFF
TRBV28	TRBJ1-5	few	TRBD1	TGTGCCACCTCCAGGGGGCGCGGAAATCAGCCCCAGCATTTT	CATSRGRGNQPQHF
TRBV10-1	TRBJ2-7	once	NA	TGCGCCAGCAGTGTAAGGCCGATCTACGAGCAGTACTTC	CASSVRPIYEQYF
TRBV28	TRBJ1-4	NA	NA	TGTGCCAGCAGTTCGCTGGGTAATGAAAAACTGTTTTTT	CASSSLGNEKLFF
TRBV19	TRBJ2-7	NA	TRBD2	TGTGCCAGTAGTCCCACCGGGAGGGTCATGACCTACGAGCAGTACTTC	CASSPTGRVMTYEQYF
TRBV19	TRBJ1-2	NA	TRBD1	TGTGCCAGTAGTGCCAATCAGGGGGCGCGGGTCTATGGCTACACCTTC	CASSANQGARVYGYTF
TRBV6-5	TRBJ1-1	NA	NA	TGTGCCATCAGGGCGAACACTGAAGCTTTCTTT	CAIRANTEAFF
TRBV5-4	TRBJ1-2	NA	NA	TGTGCCAGCAGCTTTTGGGGAGACTATGGCTACACCTTC	CASSFWGDYGYTF
TRBV6-1	TRBJ1-3	NA	NA	TGTGCCAGCAGTGAGGTGAGGGCATCCACTGGAAACACCATATATTTT	CASSEVRASTGNTIYF
TRBV10-2	TRBJ1-5	once	NA	TGCGCCAGCAGTGAGTCGGGTCAGTCAATCAGGCAGCCCCAGCATTTT	CASSESGQSIRQPQHF
TRBV2	TRBJ2-7	NA	TRBD1	TGTGCCGGTGAGACAGGGGATGGGTACGAGCAGTACTTC	CAGETGDGYEQYF
TRBV14	TRBJ2-5	NA	TRBD2	TGTGCCAGCAGCCGACATGGACTAGCGGGGAGCGAGACCCAGTACTTC	CASSRHGLAGSETQYF
TRBV10-3	TRBJ1-2	NA	NA	TGTGCCATCAGCGGTAGTGCAGCGACTAACTATGGCTACACCTTC	CAISGSAATNYGYTF
TRBV12-5	TRBJ2-5	NA	TRBD2	TGTGCTAGTGGTTTGGGCGGGGGGGCATCAGAGACCCAGTACTTC	CASGLGGGASETQYF
TRBV5-1	TRBJ1-5	NA	NA	TGCGCCAGCAGCTCGGGACCGCGAGGCGCCCAGCCCCAGCATTTT	CASSSGPRGAQPQHF
TRBV7-2	TRBJ2-1	few	NA	TGTGCCAGCAGCTTAAAGAAACAGAGGACCTACAATGAGCAGTTCTTC	CASSLKKQRTYNEQFF
TRBV28	TRBJ1-1	NA	NA	TGTGCCAGCAGTTACGGACATAAGAACACTGAAGCTTTCTTT	CASSYGHKNTEAFF
TRBV5-4	TRBJ2-2	NA	NA	TGTGCCAGCAGCCCCCATGAGGGGAACACCGGGGAGCTGTTTTTT	CASSPHEGNTGELFF
TRBV5-1	TRBJ2-1	NA	NA	TGCGCCAGCAGCTTGGGAGGGAATCCGTCCTACAATGAGCAGTTCTTC	CASSLGGNPSYNEQFF
TRBV6-1	TRBJ1-3	NA	TRBD1	TGTGCCACCATCAACAGGGGTGGAAACACCATATATTTT	CATINRGGNTIYF
TRBV6-1	TRBJ1-5	once	NA	TGTGCCAGCAGGTTGGGAAATCAGCCCCAGCATTTT	CASRLGNQPQHF
TRBV19	TRBJ1-1	medium-sized	NA	TGTGCCAGTAGACTGACAGAGAACACTGAAGCTTTCTTT	CASRLTENTEAFF
TRBV6-6	TRBJ1-3	few	NA	TGTGCCAGCAGTTACGGTCACTCTGGAAACACCATATATTTT	CASSYGHSGNTIYF
TRBV6-1	TRBJ2-1	NA	NA	TGTGCCAGCAAGACAGTCTACAATGAGCAGTTCTTC	CASKTVYNEQFF
TRBV9	TRBJ2-5	NA	NA	TGTGCCAGCAGCGTAGGTACTTACCAAGAGACCCAGTACTTC	CASSVGTYQETQYF
TRBV21-1	TRBJ2-4	NA	NA	TGTGCCAGCCCCCTCGGAGCCGAAGCCAAAAACATTCAGTACTTC	CASPLGAEAKNIQYF
TRBV29-1	TRBJ2-5	few	NA	TGCAGCGTTGATGTGGGACAAGAGACCCAGTACTTC	CSVDVGQETQYF
TRBV18	TRBJ2-3	NA	NA	TGTGCCAGCTCACCAGCCAGCACAGATACGCAGTATTTT	CASSPASTDTQYF
TRBV7-2	TRBJ2-7	NA	NA	TGTGCCAGCAGCGGTGGGGGGGGCCTATCCTACGAGCAGTACTTC	CASSGGGGLSYEQYF
TRBV6-1	TRBJ1-2	few	TRBD1	TGTGCCAGCAGTGGAGGACAGGGCTCCGGAGGGGGGAACTATGGCTACACCTTC	CASSGGQGSGGGNYGYTF
TRBV7-7	TRBJ2-3	NA	TRBD2	TGTGCCAGCAGCTTCAGCGGGGGTACCACAGATACGCAGTATTTT	CASSFSGGTTDTQYF
TRBV4-1	TRBJ1-3	NA	NA	TGCGCCAGCAGCCAAGAAGAGGTTCAAAACACCATATATTTT	CASSQEEVQNTIYF
TRBV21-1	TRBJ1-4	NA	NA	TGTGCCAGCAGCCCGAAGCGGAGACAGGGGTTTATTCCAAATGAAAAACTGTTTTTT	CASSPKRRQGFIPNEKLFF